The clone carrying this T cell receptor (beta chain) came up a few times. From germline, CDR1 is MRHNA and CDR2 SNTAGT. Trimming cost V 6 bases and J 4 bases, with 12 bases left between them. There are 14 residues in the CDR3. This sample is drawn from a study of blood T cell repertoires in COVID-19. Turning to the study itself: Both acute and convalescent COVID-19 samples were obtained from the United States, Italy and Spain. T cells, B-cell-depleted T cells, or PBMCs supplied cDNA or gDNA.

Sequencing was performed with immunoSEQ multiplex PCR; in TCRdb, only in-frame clones are kept and a portion is missing. The data hold around 320,000 clones, with roughly 85% observed a single time. The chain couples TRBV6-4 to TRBJ2-2; D might be TRBD2 (5 bases). Sequenced material: peripheral blood. This clonotype originated in a human donor in a cohort sampled during active COVID-19. The CDR3 region is CASRKDWSTGELFF. In DNA form, the CDR3 reads TGTGCCAGCAGAAAGGACTGGAGCACCGGGGAGCTGTTTTTT.